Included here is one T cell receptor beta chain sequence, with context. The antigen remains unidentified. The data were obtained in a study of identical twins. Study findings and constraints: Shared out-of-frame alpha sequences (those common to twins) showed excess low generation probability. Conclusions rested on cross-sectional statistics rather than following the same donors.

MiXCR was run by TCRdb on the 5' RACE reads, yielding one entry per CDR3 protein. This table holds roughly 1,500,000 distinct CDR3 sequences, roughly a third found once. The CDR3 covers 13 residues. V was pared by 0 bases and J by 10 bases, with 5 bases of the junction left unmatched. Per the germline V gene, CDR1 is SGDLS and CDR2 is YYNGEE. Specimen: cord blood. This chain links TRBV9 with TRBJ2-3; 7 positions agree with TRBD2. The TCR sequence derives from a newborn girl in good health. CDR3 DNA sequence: TGTGCCAGCAGCGTAGATCTGGCGGGAGCGCAGTATTTT. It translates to CASSVDLAGAQYF.